Sequencing of this T cell receptor beta chain was carried out in a study of CDR3 diversity in severe acne. There are many counts of this clonotype. One entry per CDR3 protein results from TCRdb running MiXCR on the PCR reads. The sample holds 79,000 or so distinct CDR3 sequences; approximately 49% are singletons and the top ten take 11%. Between the trimmed V and J ends, which lost 4 bases and 2 bases, there was a span of 10 bases. The length of the CDR3 is 14 residues. Germline CDR1 is SEHNR and CDR2 is FQNEAQ (reference sequence). V gene TRBV7-9 combines with J gene TRBJ2-3, with D unresolved. Sequenced sample: blood. This TCR derives from a male donor with severe acne vulgaris. For the CDR3, the DNA is TGTGCCAGCAGCTCTTACACCTCCACAGATACGCAGTATTTT. Its protein is CASSSYTSTDTQYF.